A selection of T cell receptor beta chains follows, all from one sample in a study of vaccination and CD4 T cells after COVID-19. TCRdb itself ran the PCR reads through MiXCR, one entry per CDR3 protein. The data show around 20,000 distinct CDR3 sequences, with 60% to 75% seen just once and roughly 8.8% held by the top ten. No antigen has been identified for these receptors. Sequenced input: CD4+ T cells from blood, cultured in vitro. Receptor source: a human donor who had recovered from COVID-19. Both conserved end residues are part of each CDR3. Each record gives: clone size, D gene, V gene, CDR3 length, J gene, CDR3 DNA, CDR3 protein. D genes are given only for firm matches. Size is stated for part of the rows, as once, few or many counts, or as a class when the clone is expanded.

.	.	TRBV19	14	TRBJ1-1	TGTGCCAGTAGGATTGGACGGTTGAACACTGAAGCTTTCTTT	CASRIGRLNTEAFF
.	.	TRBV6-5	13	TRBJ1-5	TGTGCCAGCAGTTATGTAATCAATCAGCCCCAGCATTTT	CASSYVINQPQHF
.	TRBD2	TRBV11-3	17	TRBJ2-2	TGTGCCAGCAGCCCCCTACCGGGACTAGCTAAGACCGGGGAGCTGTTTTTT	CASSPLPGLAKTGELFF
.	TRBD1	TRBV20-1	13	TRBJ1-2	TGCAGCGGTCGACAGGGCTCTAACTATGGCTACACCTTC	CSGRQGSNYGYTF
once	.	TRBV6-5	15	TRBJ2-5	TGTGCCAGCAGTTACTCGGTTGTCGATCCAGAGACCCAGTACTTC	CASSYSVVDPETQYF
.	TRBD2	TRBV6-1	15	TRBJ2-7	TGTGCCAGTCGAGGTGGGAGCGGGGGCTCCTACGAGCAGTACTTC	CASRGGSGGSYEQYF
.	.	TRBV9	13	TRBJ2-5	TGTGCCAGCAGCGTAGAGGGGTCAGAGACCCAGTACTTC	CASSVEGSETQYF
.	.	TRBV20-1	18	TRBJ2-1	TGCAGTCTTAGAACTTCGACAGATAGGATTAGCTCCTACAATGAGCAGTTCTTC	CSLRTSTDRISSYNEQFF
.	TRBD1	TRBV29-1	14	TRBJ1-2	TGCAGCGTTCGGGGGGACAGGGTTTCGGGTGGCTACACCTTC	CSVRGDRVSGGYTF
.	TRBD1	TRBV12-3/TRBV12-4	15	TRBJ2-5	TGTGCCAGCAGTTTAACCCCCAGGGGGCAAGAGACCCAGTACTTC	CASSLTPRGQETQYF
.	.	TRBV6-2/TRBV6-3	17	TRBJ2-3	TGTGCCAGCAGCCGATCCACCAAACTAGTGAGCACAGATACGCAGTATTTT	CASSRSTKLVSTDTQYF
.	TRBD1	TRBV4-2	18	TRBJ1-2	TGTGCCAGCAGCCAAGACGCGGCAGGGGGGCGCCCCTGGGATGGCTACACCTTC	CASSQDAAGGRPWDGYTF
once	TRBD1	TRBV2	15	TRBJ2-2	TGTGCCAGCAGCTGGGGACAGGGGGCTTCCGGGGAGCTGTTTTTT	CASSWGQGASGELFF
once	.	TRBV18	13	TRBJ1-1	TGTGCCAGCTCACTGGGGCCTAATGGGGAAGCTTTCTTT	CASSLGPNGEAFF
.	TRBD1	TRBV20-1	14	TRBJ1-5	TGCAGTGCTGGCAGGGGGAGTTCAAATCAGCCCCAGCATTTT	CSAGRGSSNQPQHF
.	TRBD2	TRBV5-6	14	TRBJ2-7	TGTGCCAGCAGCTTGGTCGTGGGGGGGTACGAGCAGTACTTC	CASSLVVGGYEQYF
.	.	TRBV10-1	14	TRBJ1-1	TGCGCCAGCAGCGCCGGGACCCTAAACACTGAAGCTTTCTTT	CASSAGTLNTEAFF
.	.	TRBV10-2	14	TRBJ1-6	TGCGCCAGCAGTAAGGTCTCGGGTAATTCACCCCTCCACTTT	CASSKVSGNSPLHF
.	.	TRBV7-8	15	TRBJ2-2	TGTGCCACCAGGAGACCGGGACAAAAAACCGGGGAGCTGTTTTTT	CATRRPGQKTGELFF
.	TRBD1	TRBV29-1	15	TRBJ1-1	TGCAGCGTTCGTAGACAGGGATCAGGAACGACTGAAGCTTTCTTT	CSVRRQGSGTTEAFF
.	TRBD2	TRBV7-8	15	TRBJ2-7	TGTGCCAGCAGCTTAGCGACTAGCGGGGGCTACGAGCAGTACTTC	CASSLATSGGYEQYF
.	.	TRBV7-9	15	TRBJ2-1	TGTGCCAGCAGCTTAGGTCGATACCCCTACAATGAGCAGTTCTTC	CASSLGRYPYNEQFF
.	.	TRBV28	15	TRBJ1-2	TGTGCCAGCTCGCAGGCTTCGGGTCCCAACTATGGCTACACCTTC	CASSQASGPNYGYTF
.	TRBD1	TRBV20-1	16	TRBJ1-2	TGCAGTGCCACGGCCAAGGGACAGCCTTCTAACTATGGCTACACCTTC	CSATAKGQPSNYGYTF
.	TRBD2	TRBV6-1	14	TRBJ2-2	TGTGCCAGCAGTCGGGACTCGGGGGGCGGGGAGCTGTTTTTT	CASSRDSGGGELFF
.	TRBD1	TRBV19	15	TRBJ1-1	TGTGCCAGTAGTAAGGACAGGGGAATGAACACTGAAGCTTTCTTT	CASSKDRGMNTEAFF
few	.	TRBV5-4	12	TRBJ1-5	TGTGCCAGCAGCTTGTGGGGTCAGCCCCAGCATTTT	CASSLWGQPQHF
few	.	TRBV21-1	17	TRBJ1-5	TGTGCCAGCAGCAAAGAGGGGGTAGGGGCGAGCAATCAGCCCCAGCATTTT	CASSKEGVGASNQPQHF
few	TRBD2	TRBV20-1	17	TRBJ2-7	TGCAGTGCTAGGGCATCGGGACTAGCGGGAGGTTCCTACGAGCAGTACTTC	CSARASGLAGGSYEQYF
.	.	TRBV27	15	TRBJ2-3	TGTGCCAGCAGCCCCGGGGCAGGGTTACCGAATACGCAGTATTTT	CASSPGAGLPNTQYF
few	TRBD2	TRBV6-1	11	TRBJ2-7	TGTGCCGCTAGCGGCGGCTACGAGCAGTACTTC	CAASGGYEQYF
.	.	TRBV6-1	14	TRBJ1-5	TGTGCCAGCAGGACCGGGACACATAATCAGCCCCAGCATTTT	CASRTGTHNQPQHF
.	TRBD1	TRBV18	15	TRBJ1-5	TGTGCCAGCTCACTACGACAGGGCAGCAATCAGCCCCAGCATTTT	CASSLRQGSNQPQHF
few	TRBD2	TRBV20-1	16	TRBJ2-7	TGCAGTGCTTCGGGGACTAGCGGGGCTGGCTCCTACGAGCAGTACTTC	CSASGTSGAGSYEQYF
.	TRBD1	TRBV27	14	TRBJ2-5	TGTGCCAGCAGTTTCCAGGGGGTCGGAGAGACCCAGTACTTC	CASSFQGVGETQYF
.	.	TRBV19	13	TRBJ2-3	TGTGCCAGTAGAGAGGGCAGCACAGATACGCAGTATTTT	CASREGSTDTQYF
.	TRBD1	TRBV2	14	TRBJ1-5	TGTGCCAGCAGCTACGGGACAGGGAATCAGCCCCAGCATTTT	CASSYGTGNQPQHF
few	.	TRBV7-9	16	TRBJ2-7	TGTGCCAGCAGCTCCACTTCTAGCGTGACTCTCTACGAGCAGTACTTC	CASSSTSSVTLYEQYF
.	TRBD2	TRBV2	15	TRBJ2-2	TGTGCCAGCGCAAGACTAGCACAAGGGACCGGGGAGCTGTTTTTT	CASARLAQGTGELFF
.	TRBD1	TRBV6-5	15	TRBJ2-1	TGTGCCAGCAGTTACGACAGGGGGCCTGAGAATGAGCAGTTCTTC	CASSYDRGPENEQFF
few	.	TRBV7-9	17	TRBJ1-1	TGTGCCAGCAGCTCCCGCCGGGGAGGGTCGGTTACAAGCGAAGCTTTCTTT	CASSSRRGGSVTSEAFF
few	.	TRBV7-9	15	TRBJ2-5	TGTGCCAGCAGCTCCAATAGCGGTTCCCAAGAGACCCAGTACTTC	CASSSNSGSQETQYF
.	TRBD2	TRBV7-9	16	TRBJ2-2	TGTGCCAGCAGCTTATTAGCGGGAATGAACACCGGGGAGCTGTTTTTT	CASSLLAGMNTGELFF
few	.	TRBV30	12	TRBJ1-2	TGTGCCTGGGGTGCGGGGGGCAGTGGCTACACCTTC	CAWGAGGSGYTF
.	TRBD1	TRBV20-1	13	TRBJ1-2	TGCAGTGAGACAGACAGGGCTAACTATGGCTACACCTTC	CSETDRANYGYTF
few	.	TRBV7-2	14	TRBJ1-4	TGTGCCAGCAGCTCAGGGAGGACTAATGAAAAACTGTTTTTT	CASSSGRTNEKLFF
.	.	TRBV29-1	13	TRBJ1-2	TGCAGCGCTACCCAAACAGGGAACTATGGCTACACCTTC	CSATQTGNYGYTF
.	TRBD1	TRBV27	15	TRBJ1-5	TGTGCCAGCAGTACCTCGACAGGGACCGGTCAGCCCCAGCATTTT	CASSTSTGTGQPQHF
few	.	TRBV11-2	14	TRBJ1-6	TGTGCCAGCAGCTTAGATCCAACAGTTTCACCCCTCCACTTT	CASSLDPTVSPLHF
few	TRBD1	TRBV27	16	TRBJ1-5	TGTGCCAGCAGTTTCTCGGGACAGGGGAGGGCTCAGCCCCAGCATTTT	CASSFSGQGRAQPQHF
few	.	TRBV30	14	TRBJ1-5	TGTGCCTGGAGTCGGTTGGCCGGCAATCAGCCCCAGCATTTT	CAWSRLAGNQPQHF